These 27 T cell receptor beta chains came from one sample sequenced in a study of control samples from healthy donors and cancer patients (dated by TCRdb to the early 2020s). To prepare the library, the immunoSEQ multiplex PCR assay was applied. TCRdb obtained this table from immuneACCESS and retained in-frame rearrangements with V and J assigned. These tables miss some clones; where compared with another copy, unresolved V genes account for less than half of the shortfall, and the remainder is unexplained. For this sample the table gives 65,000 to 90,000 clones, of which about 95% were detected only once. Clones ranked in the top ten supply 2.8% of the sample. Sequencing was performed on blood. These receptor sequences come from a woman aged 25 to 39 in good health.

V gene TRBV3-1 (or the pseudogene TRBV3-2) combines with J gene TRBJ2-5; TRBD2 matches 8 bases. The germline V gene has CDR1 LGHDT and CDR2 YNNKEL (reference sequence). The CDR3 contains 16 residues. V trimming: 4 bases; J trimming: 5 bases; junction bases outside the gene matches: 12. The CDR3 here is CASSPPLRAGDETQYF. The CDR3 nucleotides read TGTGCCAGCAGCCCTCCTTTAAGAGCGGGGGATGAGACCCAGTACTTC.

The gene calls are TRBV5-1 and TRBJ2-6; D is possibly TRBD2 (6 bases). V lost 3 bases and J lost 2, with 6 bases in between. This CDR3 contains 14 residues. CDR1 is SGHRS and CDR2 is YFSETQ in the germline V gene. CDR3 amino acids: CASSWGAGANVLTF. The CDR3 bases are TGCGCCAGCAGCTGGGGGGCTGGGGCCAACGTCCTGACTTTC. The full variable domain, completed using reference TRBV5-1 and TRBJ2-6, is KAGVTQTPRYLIKTRGQQVTLSCSPISGHRSVSWYQQTPGQGLQFLFEYFSETQRNKGNFPGRFSGRQFSNSRSEMNVSTLELGDSALYLCASSWGAGANVLTFGAGSRLTVL.

This chain uses TRBV18 with TRBJ1-4; D remains unclear. Germline loops: CDR1 KGHSH, CDR2 LQKENI. Trimming cost V 3 bases and J 0 bases, with 14 bases left between them. The CDR3 loop spans 17 amino acids. CDR3 protein: CASSPQREPATNEKLFF. CDR3 bases: TGTGCCAGCTCACCTCAACGAGAACCTGCAACTAATGAAAAACTGTTTTTT.

This rearrangement joins TRBV11-2 to TRBJ1-6; weak D call: TRBD1 (6 bases). The CDR3 sequence is 15 residues long. Germline V gives CDR1 SGHAT, CDR2 FQNNGV. Trimming pared 7 bases from V and 8 bases from J, leaving 18 bases between. The CDR3 spells CASTTMRAGDSPLHF. The CDR3 DNA is TGTGCCAGCACAACGATGAGGGCAGGGGATTCACCCCTCCACTTT.

V usage is TRBV12-3 or TRBV12-4 and J usage is TRBJ1-6; no clear D. V lost 6 bases, J lost 5 bases, and 8 bases lay in between. The CDR3 length is 13 residues. The CDR3 reads CASSPAHNSPLHF. CDR3 nucleotides: TGTGCCAGCAGCCCGGCGCATAATTCACCCCTCCACTTT.

CDR3 residues: CASRSSGNTIYF. The CDR3 DNA reads TGTGCCAGCAGGAGCTCTGGAAACACCATATATTTT. The J gene is TRBJ1-3, the V gene TRBV2; no firm D call. The CDR3 is 12 residues long. V gave up 6 bases and J gave up 0 bases, with 3 bases separating them. In germline, CDR1 is SNHLY, CDR2 FYNNEI.

The chain is built from TRBV11-3 and TRBJ1-1, with no clear D. Trimming left V 4 bases short and J 10 bases short, with 13 bases between. Germline-derived CDR1 and CDR2 are SGHNT and YENEEA. The CDR3 extends over 12 amino acids. CDR3 coding DNA: TGTGCCAGCAGCTACTACACCGTCGGAGCTTTCTTT. This translates into CASSYYTVGAFF. The complete variable domain, with remaining parts taken from reference TRBV11-3 and TRBJ1-1, reads EAGVVQSPRYKIIEKKQPVAFWCNPISGHNTLYWYLQNLGQGPELLIRYENEEAVDDSQLPKDRFSAERLKGVDSTLKIQPAELGDSAVYLCASSYYTVGAFFGQGTRLTVV.

This clone was counted between two and nine times. The chain is built from TRBV6-1 and TRBJ2-5, with TRBD1 identical over 9 bases. This CDR3 has 17 amino acids. CDR1 and CDR2 from the germline V gene are MNHNS and SASEGT. With 0 bases clipped from V and 1 base from J, the junction kept 6 bases outside the gene matches. Here the CDR3 reads CASSEALWGQGQETQYF. CDR3 nucleotide sequence: TGTGCCAGCAGTGAAGCGCTGTGGGGACAGGGCCAAGAGACCCAGTACTTC.

CDR3: CASSPGGGIYEQYV. DNA for the CDR3: TGCGCCAGCAGCCCCGGAGGGGGTATCTACGAGCAGTACGTC. The chain uses TRBV5-1 and TRBJ2-7; D tentatively fits TRBD1 or TRBD2 (6 bases each). The CDR3 is made up of 14 amino acids. The V end lost 4 bases, the J end lost 3 bases, and 14 bases lay between the germline ends. The germline CDR1 and CDR2 sequences are SGHRS and YFSETQ.

The gene calls are TRBV12-3 or TRBV12-4 and TRBJ2-1, with TRBD1 as a possible D gene (6 bases). V was clipped by 7 bases and J by 10 bases, with 14 bases between them. This CDR3 spans 12 amino acids. The CDR3 protein is CASTRGQMEQFF. The CDR3 DNA follows: TGTGCCAGCACCCGCGGACAGATGGAGCAGTTCTTC.

This clone was seen just once. The chain couples TRBV2 to TRBJ1-5, with no clear D. This CDR3 is built from 13 residues. Trimming left V 4 bases short and J 0 bases short, with 4 bases between. The germline V gene encodes CDR1 SNHLY and CDR2 FYNNEI. The CDR3 DNA reads TGTGCCAGCAGTGTAAGTAGCAATCAGCCCCAGCATTTT. Amino acids: CASSVSSNQPQHF.

The chain recombines TRBV4-1 with TRBJ2-1; 11 bases agree with TRBD2. The germline V gene has CDR1 MGHRA and CDR2 YSYEKL. This CDR3 is built from 17 residues. Germline trimming cut 1 base from V and 10 bases from J; bases unmatched to any gene: 12. Here the CDR3 DNA reads TGCGCCAGCAGCCAAGCATCTAGCGGGGGGACAATCTACGAGCAGTTCTTC. Translation gives CASSQASSGGTIYEQFF.

The chain has TRBV2 and TRBJ1-5; tentatively, D is TRBD1 (5 bases). This CDR3 has 15 residues. The germline V gene encodes CDR1 SNHLY and CDR2 FYNNEI. V dropped 2 bases and J dropped 2 bases, with 10 bases sitting between them. Here the CDR3 DNA reads TGTGCCAGCAGTGAACAGGGCTTTGGCAATCAGCCCCAGCATTTT. This encodes CASSEQGFGNQPQHF.

The rearrangement links TRBV5-1 to TRBJ2-5; the D gene is possibly TRBD1 (5 bases). CDR1 and CDR2 from the germline V gene are SGHRS and YFSETQ. The CDR3 extends over 14 amino acids. Deletions cut 2 bases from V and 2 bases from J, with 10 bases between. The CDR3, as DNA: TGCGCCAGCAGCTTTCAAGGGGATCAAGAGACCCAGTACTTC. This translates into CASSFQGDQETQYF.

The genes are TRBV5-4 and TRBJ2-3, with 8 bases lining up with TRBD2. The CDR3 is 16 amino acids. The V gene end was trimmed by 5 bases and the J gene end by 8 bases; junction bases not matched to a gene: 16. The germline V gene has CDR1 SGHNT and CDR2 YYREEE (reference sequence). CDR3 in amino acids: CASSPVSGALRGTQYF. As DNA, the CDR3 is TGTGCCAGCAGTCCGGTTAGCGGGGCCCTGCGGGGTACGCAGTATTTT.

The chain combines TRBV9 with TRBJ2-7, with D tentatively TRBD1 or TRBD2 (5 bases each). The germline CDR1 and CDR2 sequences are SGDLS and YYNGEE. V was pared by 4 bases and J by 2 bases, with 13 bases between. The CDR3 is 14 residues long. CDR3 residues: CASSPREGPYEQYF. The CDR3 bases are TGTGCCAGCAGCCCCCGAGAGGGACCCTACGAGCAGTACTTC.

The chain combines TRBV5-1 with TRBJ2-2; D unresolved. Trimming took 0 bases from V and 3 from J, leaving 3 bases between them. In germline, CDR1 is SGHRS, CDR2 YFSETQ. This CDR3 region has 13 residues. For the CDR3, the DNA is TGCGCCAGCAGCTTGGCGGACACCGGGGAGCTGTTTTTT. Amino acids: CASSLADTGELFF. Full variable domain (remainder filled in from reference TRBV5-1 and TRBJ2-2): KAGVTQTPRYLIKTRGQQVTLSCSPISGHRSVSWYQQTPGQGLQFLFEYFSETQRNKGNFPGRFSGRQFSNSRSEMNVSTLELGDSALYLCASSLADTGELFFGEGSRLTVL.

This clone was found a few times. CDR3 DNA sequence: TGTGCCAGCTCACCACCAGTTATTGAGACCCAGTACTTC. It translates to CASSPPVIETQYF. The J gene is TRBJ2-5, the V gene TRBV18; D not certain. V was trimmed by 0 bases and J by 5 bases, leaving 7 bases between them. The V gene's germline CDR1 is KGHSH and CDR2 LQKENI. The CDR3 has 13 amino acids.

V usage is TRBV11-2 and J usage is TRBJ2-2; D is perhaps TRBD1 or TRBD2 (5 bases each). This CDR3 has 15 amino acids. The V end was cut by 3 bases, the J end by 2 bases, with 10 bases between. CDR1 and CDR2 (germline): SGHAT, FQNNGV. CDR3 sequence reads: CASSLRGANTGELFF. The CDR3, as DNA: TGTGCCAGCAGCTTGAGAGGGGCCAACACCGGGGAGCTGTTTTTT.

This clone was picked up one time. This sequence joins TRBV15 and TRBJ1-5; no clear D. Trimming left V 1 base short and J 7 bases short, with 5 bases between. The CDR3 totals 12 residues. Germline CDR1 reads LNHNV; CDR2 reads YYDKDF (reference sequence). CDR3 DNA sequence: TGTGCCACCAGCAGAGGAAGGCAGCCCCAGCATTTT. Its protein product is CATSRGRQPQHF.

The chain carries TRBV3-1 (or the pseudogene TRBV3-2) and TRBJ2-2, with a tentative D call TRBD1 (5 bases). Germline V gene sequence: CDR1 LGHDT, CDR2 YNNKEL (reference sequence). Trimming stripped 3 bases from V and 4 bases from J, with 6 bases between. This CDR3 comprises 13 residues. The CDR3 protein is CASSQTATGELFF. For the CDR3, the DNA is TGTGCCAGCAGCCAGACAGCCACCGGGGAGCTGTTTTTT.

The chain uses TRBV25-1 and TRBJ1-4, with a weak D call TRBD1 (5 bases). The CDR3 consists of 15 residues. V lost 4 bases, J lost 3 bases, and 12 bases lay in between. Germline V gives CDR1 MGHDK, CDR2 SYGVNS. CDR3 sequence: CASSGQGYPNEKLFF. The CDR3 coding sequence is TGTGCCAGCAGTGGTCAGGGCTACCCTAATGAAAAACTGTTTTTT.

V is TRBV27 and J is TRBJ1-2; D may be TRBD1 (5 bases). Germline assignment: CDR1 MNHEY and CDR2 SMNVEV (reference sequence). V dropped 8 bases and J dropped 0 bases, with 10 bases sitting between them. This CDR3 is 13 amino acids long. The CDR3 bases are TGTGCCAGCTCGGGGCCAACTAACTATGGCTACACCTTC. Amino acid sequence: CASSGPTNYGYTF.

The DNA of the CDR3 is TGCGCCAGCTATGAGGATAACTATGGCTACACCTTC. Its translation: CASYEDNYGYTF. The chain has TRBV10-2 and TRBJ1-2; D ambiguous. Germline-derived CDR1 and CDR2 are WSHSY and SAAADI. The CDR3 has 12 amino acids. V was cut by 8 bases and J by 1 base, with 8 bases left in between.

This clone was found once. J is TRBJ2-5 and V is TRBV30; 9 bases agree with TRBD2. The CDR3 is 16 residues long. The junction had 10 bases not matched to a gene; V was cut back by 0 bases and J by 5 bases. Germline CDR1 is GTSNPN and CDR2 is SVGIG (reference sequence). In DNA, the CDR3 is TGTGCCTGGAGTGTACAACTCGGACTAGCGAAGGAGACCCAGTACTTC. This codes for CAWSVQLGLAKETQYF.

The chain employs TRBV29-1 and TRBJ1-2, with 7 bases that match TRBD1. V shed 5 bases, J shed 6 bases, and the junction held 6 bases outside the gene matches. Per the germline V gene, CDR1 is SQVTM and CDR2 is ANQGSEA. This CDR3 region has 12 residues. The CDR3 bases are TGCAGCGTTAAACAGGGGACCCATGGCTACACCTTC. This encodes CSVKQGTHGYTF.

The rearrangement links TRBV7-9 to TRBJ2-5, with 10 bases matching TRBD1. Looked up from germline, CDR1 is SEHNR and CDR2 is FQNEAQ (reference sequence). V was clipped by 5 bases and J by 5 bases; unmatched bases: 14. This CDR3 has 17 residues. CDR3 sequence reads: CASSQLDRGRVRETQYF. The DNA of the CDR3 is TGTGCCAGCAGCCAACTTGACAGGGGGCGCGTCAGGGAGACCCAGTACTTC.